The entry below gives a single T cell receptor (beta chain) sequence along with its context. Produced via immunoSEQ multiplex PCR; TCRdb's table is partial and in-frame only. There are around 130,000 clones in the sample; around nine tenths occur only once, and roughly 3.1% lies in the top ten. CDR1 is KGHSH and CDR2 is LQKENI in the germline V gene. The CDR3 is made up of 16 amino acids. V trimming: 3 bases; J trimming: 4 bases; junction bases outside the gene matches: 5. The sample is drawn from a study of control samples from healthy donors and cancer patients. Sequencing used blood. This clonotype was obtained from a man aged 45 to 65 in good health. The rearrangement links TRBV18 to TRBJ2-3, with 12 bases identical to TRBD2. DNA for the CDR3: TGTGCCAGCTCACCCTTGACTAGCGGGGGAGCAGATACGCAGTATTTT. Encoded protein: CASSPLTSGGADTQYF.